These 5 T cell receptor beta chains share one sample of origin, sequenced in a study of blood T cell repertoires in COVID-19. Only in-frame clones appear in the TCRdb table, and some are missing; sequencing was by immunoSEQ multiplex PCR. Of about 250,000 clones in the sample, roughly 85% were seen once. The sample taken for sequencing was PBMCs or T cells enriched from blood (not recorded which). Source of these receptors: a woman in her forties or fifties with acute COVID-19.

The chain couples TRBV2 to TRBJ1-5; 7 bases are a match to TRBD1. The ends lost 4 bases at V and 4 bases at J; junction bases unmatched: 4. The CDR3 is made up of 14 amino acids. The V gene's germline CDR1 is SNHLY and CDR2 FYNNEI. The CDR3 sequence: CASSGDRVNQPQHF. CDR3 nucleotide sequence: TGTGCCAGCAGTGGCGACAGGGTAAATCAGCCCCAGCATTTT.

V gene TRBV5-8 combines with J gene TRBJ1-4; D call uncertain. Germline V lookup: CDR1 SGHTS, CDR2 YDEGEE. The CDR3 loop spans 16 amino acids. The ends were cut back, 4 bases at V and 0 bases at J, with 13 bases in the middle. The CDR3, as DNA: TGTGCCAGCAGCCCTGGGAGGTCTGCAACTAATGAAAAACTGTTTTTT. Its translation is CASSPGRSATNEKLFF.

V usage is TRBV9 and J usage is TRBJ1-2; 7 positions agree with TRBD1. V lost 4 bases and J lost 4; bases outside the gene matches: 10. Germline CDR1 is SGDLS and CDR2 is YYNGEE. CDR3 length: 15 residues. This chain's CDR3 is CASSNLGQFFYGYTF. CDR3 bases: TGTGCCAGCAGCAACTTGGGACAGTTCTTCTATGGCTACACCTTC.

The CDR3 protein is CASSQDPGVGELFF. DNA for the CDR3: TGCGCCAGCAGCCAGGATCCCGGGGTGGGGGAGCTGTTTTTT. The chain employs TRBV4-3 and TRBJ2-2; TRBD2 might be the D (5 bases). V was cut by 3 bases and J by 8 bases, with 13 bases left in between. Germline loops: CDR1 LGHNA, CDR2 YSLEER. The CDR3 totals 14 residues.

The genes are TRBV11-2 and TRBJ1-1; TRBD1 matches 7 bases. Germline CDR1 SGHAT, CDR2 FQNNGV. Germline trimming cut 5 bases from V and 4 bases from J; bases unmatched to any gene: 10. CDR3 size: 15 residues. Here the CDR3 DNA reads TGTGCCAGCAGCCGGGACAGTCTTAGGGTCACTGAAGCTTTCTTT. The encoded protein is CASSRDSLRVTEAFF. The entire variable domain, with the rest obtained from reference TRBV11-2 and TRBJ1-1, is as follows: EAGVAQSPRYKIIEKRQSVAFWCNPISGHATLYWYQQILGQGPKLLIQFQNNGVVDDSQLPKDRFSAERLKGVDSTLKIQPAKLEDSAVYLCASSRDSLRVTEAFFGQGTRLTVV.